A selection of T cell receptor beta chains follows, all from one sample in a study of cytomegalovirus exposure and HLA in healthy donors. TCRdb's table, derived via immunoSEQ multiplex PCR, lists solely in-frame clones and lacks some. The data show 130,000 to 150,000 clones, with 90% seen just once and around 6% held by the top ten. The sample comprised PBMCs. The receptors here all came from a woman younger than 45 in good health and CMV-seropositive. Each CDR3 is given with its conserved first and last residue. Expanded clones are given a class, and other clones once, few, many or no size at all.

v_call: TRBV7-8
j_call: TRBJ1-6
clone_size: -
cdr3_aa: CASSLAGGSGSPLHF

v_call: TRBV5-1
j_call: TRBJ2-1
clone_size: -
cdr3_aa: CASSPSGIGGKWVYNEQFF

v_call: TRBV6-1
j_call: TRBJ2-1
clone_size: -
cdr3_aa: CASSEFFPGDSYNEQFF

v_call: TRBV11-2
j_call: TRBJ1-2
clone_size: -
cdr3_aa: CASSKTGQPRHGYTF

v_call: TRBV27
j_call: TRBJ1-6
clone_size: -
cdr3_aa: CASSSGQPNSPLHF

v_call: TRBV2
j_call: TRBJ2-1
clone_size: -
cdr3_aa: CASNGQGAVEQFF

v_call: TRBV9
j_call: TRBJ2-1
clone_size: few
cdr3_aa: CASSVGGSGNEQFF

v_call: TRBV10-3
j_call: TRBJ2-1
clone_size: -
cdr3_aa: CAISAAGSYNEQFF

v_call: TRBV28
j_call: TRBJ2-1
clone_size: -
cdr3_aa: CASSFSGHLYNEQFF

v_call: TRBV5-1
j_call: TRBJ2-2
clone_size: -
cdr3_aa: CASRDSGTGELFF

v_call: TRBV19
j_call: TRBJ1-2
clone_size: -
cdr3_aa: CASSITGESYGYTF

v_call: TRBV28
j_call: TRBJ1-6
clone_size: -
cdr3_aa: CASSGRTDNSPLHF

v_call: TRBV10-1
j_call: TRBJ2-5
clone_size: -
cdr3_aa: CASSGGGGIQETQYF

v_call: TRBV27
j_call: TRBJ2-2
clone_size: -
cdr3_aa: CASSAPGTGNRELFF

v_call: TRBV5-1
j_call: TRBJ2-7
clone_size: -
cdr3_aa: CASSFGLAGVLSYEQYF

v_call: TRBV7-2
j_call: TRBJ1-6
clone_size: -
cdr3_aa: CASSPRTGGNSPLHF

v_call: TRBV4-1
j_call: TRBJ1-1
clone_size: -
cdr3_aa: CASSQDSGGTEAFF

v_call: TRBV5-1
j_call: TRBJ2-7
clone_size: -
cdr3_aa: CASSSGRAYEQYF

v_call: TRBV7-6
j_call: TRBJ2-1
clone_size: -
cdr3_aa: CASSLFSGLGDEQFF

v_call: TRBV19
j_call: TRBJ1-4
clone_size: -
cdr3_aa: CASSIPPTGDNEKLFF

v_call: TRBV10-2
j_call: TRBJ1-5
clone_size: -
cdr3_aa: CASSEGRVGQPQHF

v_call: TRBV15
j_call: TRBJ1-5
clone_size: -
cdr3_aa: CATSIIQGMYSNQPQHF

v_call: TRBV7-9
j_call: TRBJ2-1
clone_size: -
cdr3_aa: CASRIPGQGLFF

v_call: TRBV4-2
j_call: TRBJ2-1
clone_size: -
cdr3_aa: CASSQEAGGPYNEQFF

v_call: TRBV28
j_call: TRBJ1-5
clone_size: -
cdr3_aa: CASSSPGNSNQPQHF

v_call: TRBV6-1
j_call: TRBJ1-5
clone_size: few
cdr3_aa: CASSATGDNQPQHF

v_call: TRBV10-3
j_call: TRBJ2-7
clone_size: -
cdr3_aa: CAIGLAGDEQYF

v_call: TRBV25-1
j_call: TRBJ2-1
clone_size: -
cdr3_aa: CASSHSPDRNEQFF